These T cell receptor beta chains were read from a single sample in a study of monozygotic twins with cystic fibrosis. Using immunoSEQ multiplex PCR, the repertoire was profiled, and TCRdb retains in-frame clones only, with some absent. The top ten hold approximately 1% of the sample, which has 12,000 to 15,000 clones, approximately 85% seen once. What was sequenced was blood. All receptors come from a boy younger than 18 with cystic fibrosis. Both conserved end residues are part of each CDR3. Each record gives: clone size, CDR3 length, V gene, J gene, D gene, CDR3 DNA, CDR3 protein. The D gene is left open where the match is weak. Part of the rows lack a size; the others show once, few, many or a class for expanded clones.

>NA|15|TRBV6-6|TRBJ2-1|TRBD2
TGTGCCAGCAGTTACTCTAGCGGGGCTTACAATGAGCAGTTCTTC
CASSYSSGAYNEQFF
>NA|15|TRBV29-1|TRBJ1-1|NA
TGCAGCGTTGCTTCCGGGTGGGGGATGCGAACTGAAGCTTTCTTT
CSVASGWGMRTEAFF
>NA|20|TRBV2|TRBJ2-5|TRBD1
TGTGCCAGCAGCCACACCGACGCCGGGACAGGGTCGTATTGGTTAGAGACCCAGTACTTC
CASSHTDAGTGSYWLETQYF
>NA|16|TRBV5-6|TRBJ2-7|TRBD1
TGTGCCAGCAGCTTTTCCGGACAGGGGGTCCCCTGCGAGCAGTACTTC
CASSFSGQGVPCEQYF
>NA|13|TRBV5-1|TRBJ2-7|NA
TGCGCCAGCAGCGCCCCGGGACGGCGGGAGCAGTACTTC
CASSAPGRREQYF
>NA|16|TRBV7-9|TRBJ2-1|NA
TGTGCCAGCAGCTTAGTTCAGCGGGTCCGATGGAATGAGCAGTTCTTC
CASSLVQRVRWNEQFF
>few|15|TRBV30|TRBJ1-6|NA
TGTGCCCGTGGAGATTGGGCAGGGGTGGGTTCACCCCTCCACTTT
CARGDWAGVGSPLHF
>NA|15|TRBV18|TRBJ2-5|TRBD2
TGTGCCAGCTCACAAGCGGGGGCCCCCCCGGAGACCCAGTACTTC
CASSQAGAPPETQYF
>NA|14|TRBV5-1|TRBJ2-7|TRBD2
TGCGCCAGCAGCTTGACTAGCGGGGTGCACGAGCAGTACTTC
CASSLTSGVHEQYF
>NA|12|TRBV27|TRBJ2-2|TRBD1
TGTGCCAGCAGTTCGGGACAGGGGGAGCTGTTTTTT
CASSSGQGELFF
>NA|16|TRBV5-6|TRBJ1-1|NA
TGTGCCAGCAGCTTGGGACCCCCGGGGGCGCCCACTGAAGCTTTCTTT
CASSLGPPGAPTEAFF
>NA|19|TRBV7-9|TRBJ1-5|TRBD1
TGTGCCAGCAGCTTACTTATAATCTTCGTAGGACAGGGAGGTCAGCCCCAGCATTTT
CASSLLIIFVGQGGQPQHF
>NA|16|TRBV7-8|TRBJ2-7|NA
TGTGCCAGCAGCTCCTTCCAAAGGGAGTGGGCCTACGAGCAGTACTTC
CASSSFQREWAYEQYF
>NA|13|TRBV18|TRBJ1-2|NA
TGTGCCAGCTCACCACCGGGGGACTATGGCTACACCTTC
CASSPPGDYGYTF
>NA|16|TRBV19|TRBJ2-7|TRBD1
TGTGCCAGTAGTCCCGGGGGGGACAGGGGCTCCTACGAGCAGTACTTC
CASSPGGDRGSYEQYF
>NA|13|TRBV2|TRBJ2-3|NA
TGTGCCAGCAGTGCCGCGGTACCGGATACGCAGTATTTT
CASSAAVPDTQYF
>NA|15|TRBV5-1|TRBJ1-1|NA
TGCGCCAGCAGCTTGGATGAGGGGTCGAACACTGAAGCTTTCTTT
CASSLDEGSNTEAFF
>once|16|TRBV12-5|TRBJ2-7|TRBD1
TGTGCTAGTGGTTTGGCGAGACAGGGTGCATCCTACGAGCAGTACTTC
CASGLARQGASYEQYF
>NA|15|TRBV27|TRBJ2-2|NA
TGTGCCAGCAGTTTGCCCCCCGGTCTCACCGGGGAGCTGTTTTTT
CASSLPPGLTGELFF
>few|13|TRBV9|TRBJ2-7|TRBD2
TGTGCCAGCAGCAAGACTAGCGACTACGAGCAGTACTTC
CASSKTSDYEQYF
>NA|14|TRBV5-4|TRBJ1-2|NA
TGTGCCAGCGGGCATGAAACAGGGATCTATGGCTACACCTTC
CASGHETGIYGYTF
>once|14|TRBV9|TRBJ2-6|NA
TGTGCCAGCAGCACGCTCTCTGGGGCCAACGTCCTGACTTTC
CASSTLSGANVLTF
>NA|14|TRBV6-1|TRBJ2-7|NA
TGTGCCAGCAGTGAGGTGACTCTGTTCGCCGAGCAGTACTTC
CASSEVTLFAEQYF
>few|12|TRBV11-2|TRBJ2-7|NA
TGTGCCAGCAGCTCCTCATCCTACGAGCAGTACTTC
CASSSSSYEQYF
>NA|19|TRBV30|TRBJ2-1|TRBD2
TGTGCCTGGAGTGTAGGGGCGGGGGGGCCCGGTTTGCCCTACAATGAGCAGTTCTTC
CAWSVGAGGPGLPYNEQFF
>NA|16|TRBV30|TRBJ2-1|TRBD1
TGTGCCTGGAGTCCGACCCCCGGGACAGGGAGCAATGAGCAGTTCTTC
CAWSPTPGTGSNEQFF
>NA|17|TRBV5-4|TRBJ2-2|TRBD2
TGTGCCAGCAGCTGGGGACTAGCGGGAGAAGGAACCGGGGAGCTGTTTTTT
CASSWGLAGEGTGELFF
>NA|16|TRBV14|TRBJ1-3|NA
TGTGCCAGCCGCCGAGGGCCGTCGATCTCTGGAAACACCATATATTTT
CASRRGPSISGNTIYF
>NA|10|TRBV29-1|TRBJ2-1|NA
TGCAGCGCCGCGGGAAATGAGCAGTTCTTC
CSAAGNEQFF
>NA|17|TRBV7-8|TRBJ2-1|NA
TGTGCCAGCAGCCTTATAGGGGAGTGGAGTTCTTACAATGAGCAGTTCTTC
CASSLIGEWSSYNEQFF
>NA|14|TRBV12-5|TRBJ1-1|TRBD1
TGTGCTAGTGTACTTGACAGGGTGAACACTGAAGCTTTCTTT
CASVLDRVNTEAFF
>NA|17|TRBV25-1|TRBJ2-7|TRBD1
TGTGCCAGCAGTGGGACTTGGGGGACAGGGGCGTTCTACGAGCAGTACTTC
CASSGTWGTGAFYEQYF
>NA|14|TRBV5-8|TRBJ2-7|NA
TGTGCCAGCAGCGTGTTCGGAGGGTCCTACGAGCAGTACTTC
CASSVFGGSYEQYF
>once|14|TRBV28|TRBJ2-3|TRBD2
TGTGCCAGCAGAACTGGGGGGGGTAAAGATACGCAGTATTTT
CASRTGGGKDTQYF
>NA|11|TRBV13|TRBJ2-1|NA
TGTGCCAGCAGCCACTTGAATGAGCAGTTCTTC
CASSHLNEQFF
>NA|13|TRBV7-2|TRBJ1-4|TRBD1
TGTGCCAGCAGCCCAGTGACAGGGTATAAACTGTTTTTT
CASSPVTGYKLFF
>NA|13|TRBV6-6|TRBJ1-6|NA
TGTGCCAGCAACCAGGCTTATAATTCACCCCTCCACTTT
CASNQAYNSPLHF
>few|15|TRBV4-1|TRBJ1-1|TRBD1
TGCGCCAGCAGCCAAAATCCAGGACAGGGGGAAAAAGCTTTCTTT
CASSQNPGQGEKAFF
>few|15|TRBV5-1|TRBJ1-6|NA
TGCGCCAGCAGCTTGACAGGACCAGTTTTATCACCCCTCCACTTT
CASSLTGPVLSPLHF
>NA|14|TRBV9|TRBJ2-7|NA
TGTGCCAGCAGCGTAGGGGGTGGTACCGACGAGCAGTACTTC
CASSVGGGTDEQYF
>NA|16|TRBV7-6|TRBJ2-1|TRBD2
TGTGCCAGCAGCCCGGGGACTAGCGGGGGGGATAATGAGCAGTTCTTC
CASSPGTSGGDNEQFF
>NA|14|TRBV9|TRBJ1-6|TRBD1
TGTGCCAGCACTCGACAGGGGGTTGATTCACCCCTCCACTTT
CASTRQGVDSPLHF
>NA|15|TRBV4-1|TRBJ1-3|NA
TGCGCCAGCAGCCAAGTGGGGTCGGGAGGAAACACCATATATTTT
CASSQVGSGGNTIYF
>few|16|TRBV4-1|TRBJ1-4|NA
TGCGCCAGCAGCCAGGTGCAGAGTGCAACTAATGAAAAACTGTTTTTT
CASSQVQSATNEKLFF
>NA|15|TRBV2|TRBJ2-5|NA
TGTGCCAGCAGTCGACGCCCATCGGTCGTGGAGACCCAGTACTTC
CASSRRPSVVETQYF
>NA|14|TRBV19|TRBJ1-5|NA
TGTGCCAGTAGATCCGGGTATAGCAATCAGCCCCAGCATTTT
CASRSGYSNQPQHF
>NA|15|TRBV18|TRBJ2-2|NA
TGTGCCAGCTCACCACAGGGGCTGGACACCGGGGAGCTGTTTTTT
CASSPQGLDTGELFF
>NA|13|TRBV10-2|TRBJ2-5|NA
TGCGCCAGCAGTGACACGGGGGTAGAGACCCAGTACTTC
CASSDTGVETQYF
>NA|13|TRBV5-1|TRBJ1-1|TRBD1
TGCGCCAGTCAAACCGGGACAGGTTCATTGGCTTTCTTT
CASQTGTGSLAFF
>NA|15|TRBV6-5|TRBJ1-1|TRBD1
TGTGCCAGCAGTCGGGACAGAGGACTGAACACTGAAGCTTTCTTT
CASSRDRGLNTEAFF
>few|10|TRBV20-1|TRBJ2-1|NA
TGCAGTGCTAGAGACAATGAGCAGTTCTTC
CSARDNEQFF
>NA|14|TRBV7-3|TRBJ1-1|NA
TGTGCCAGCAGCTCGGACGGATTGAACACTGAAGCTTTCTTT
CASSSDGLNTEAFF
>NA|14|TRBV11-2|TRBJ1-2|TRBD1
TGTGCCAGCAGCTTATCGGGACAGGGCAGGGGCTACACCTTC
CASSLSGQGRGYTF
>NA|13|TRBV25-1|TRBJ1-4|NA
TGTGCCAGCAATAGCCAGCTGAATGAAAAACTGTTTTTT
CASNSQLNEKLFF
>NA|15|TRBV5-1|TRBJ2-5|NA
TGCGCCAGCAGCTGGGCTTGGGGGGAAGGAGAGACCCAGTACTTC
CASSWAWGEGETQYF
>NA|14|TRBV10-2|TRBJ1-5|NA
TGCGCCAGCAGTGATGTCAGAAGCAATCAGCCCCAGCATTTT
CASSDVRSNQPQHF
>NA|23|TRBV27|TRBJ1-6|NA
TGTGCCAGCAGTTTCCGAGGGTCTTGGGTTGCCGACTGGGATAGCTCCTATAATTCACCCCTCCACTTT
CASSFRGSWVADWDSSYNSPLHF
>NA|15|TRBV7-2|TRBJ1-1|TRBD1
TGTGCCAGCAGCTACCGGGACAGGGGTGACACTGAAGCTTTCTTT
CASSYRDRGDTEAFF
>few|11|TRBV2|TRBJ2-1|NA
TGTGCCAGCGGACTCGAAAATGAGCAGTTCTTC
CASGLENEQFF
>NA|19|TRBV13|TRBJ2-7|NA
TGTGCCAGCAGCTTAGGCATAGGGACAAGGTTGGAAAATAACTACGAGCAGTACTTC
CASSLGIGTRLENNYEQYF